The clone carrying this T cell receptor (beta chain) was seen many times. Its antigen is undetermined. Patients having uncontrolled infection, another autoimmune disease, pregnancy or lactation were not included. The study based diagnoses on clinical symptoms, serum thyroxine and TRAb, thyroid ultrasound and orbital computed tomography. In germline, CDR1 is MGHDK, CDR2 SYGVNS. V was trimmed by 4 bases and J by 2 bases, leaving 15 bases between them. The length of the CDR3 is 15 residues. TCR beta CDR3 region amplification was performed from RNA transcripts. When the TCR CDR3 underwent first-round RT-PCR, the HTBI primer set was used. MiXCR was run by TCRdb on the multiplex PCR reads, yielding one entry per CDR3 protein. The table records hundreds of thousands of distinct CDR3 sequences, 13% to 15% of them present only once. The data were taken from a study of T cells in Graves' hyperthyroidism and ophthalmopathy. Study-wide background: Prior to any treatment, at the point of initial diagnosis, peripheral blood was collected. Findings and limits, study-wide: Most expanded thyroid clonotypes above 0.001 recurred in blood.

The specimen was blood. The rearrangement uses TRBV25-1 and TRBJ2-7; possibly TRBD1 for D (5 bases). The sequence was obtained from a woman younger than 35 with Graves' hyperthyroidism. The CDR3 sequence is CASSGVGLAAYEQYF. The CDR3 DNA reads TGTGCCAGCAGTGGTGTGGGGCTCGCAGCCTACGAGCAGTACTTC.